This TCR beta chain was identified during a study of shared clonotypes between healthy human individuals. Some clones are missing from TCRdb's copy, which holds only in-frame ones; the method was immunoSEQ multiplex PCR. This repertoire shows about 990,000 clones, around three quarters found once; its top ten account for roughly 0.61%. The germline V gene encodes CDR1 SEHNR and CDR2 FQNEAQ (reference sequence). V lost 8 bases, J lost 0 bases, and 16 bases stayed unmatched. The CDR3 contains 19 residues. Sequenced material: memory CD4+ T cells from PBMCs. The subset is: CD45RA-negative fraction. The chain carries TRBV7-9 and TRBJ2-5; 12 bases map to TRBD2. The sequence was collected from a man between 18 and 29 years old in good health. Some clones in this sample may be carry-over from other donors' samples. This CDR3 reads CASVINQGLAGGDQETQYF. The CDR3 DNA is TGTGCCAGCGTAATTAACCAGGGTCTAGCGGGAGGGGACCAAGAGACCCAGTACTTC.